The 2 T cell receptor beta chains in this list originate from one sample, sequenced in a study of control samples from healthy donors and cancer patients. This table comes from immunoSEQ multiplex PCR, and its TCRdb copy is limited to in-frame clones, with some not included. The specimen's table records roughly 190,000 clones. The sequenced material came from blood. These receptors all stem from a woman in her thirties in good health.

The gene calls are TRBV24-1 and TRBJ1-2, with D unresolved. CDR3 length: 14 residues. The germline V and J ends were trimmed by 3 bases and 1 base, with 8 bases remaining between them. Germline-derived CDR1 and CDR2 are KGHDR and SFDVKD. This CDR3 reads CATSDSRFNYGYTF. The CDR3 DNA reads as TGTGCCACCAGTGATAGTCGGTTTAACTATGGCTACACCTTC.

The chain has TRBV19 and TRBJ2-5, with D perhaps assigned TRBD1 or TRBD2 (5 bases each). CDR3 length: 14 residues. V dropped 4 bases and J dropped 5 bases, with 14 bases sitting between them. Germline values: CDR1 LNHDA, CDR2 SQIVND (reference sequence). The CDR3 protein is CASSTLRDRETQYF. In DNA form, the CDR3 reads TGTGCCAGTAGTACGTTGAGGGACCGCGAGACCCAGTACTTC. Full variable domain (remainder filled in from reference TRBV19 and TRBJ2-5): DGGITQSPKYLFRKEGQNVTLSCEQNLNHDAMYWYRQDPGQGLRLIYYSQIVNDFQKGDIAEGYSVSREKKESFPLTVTSAQKNPTAFYLCASSTLRDRETQYFGPGTRLLVL.